This TCR beta chain comes out of a study of shared clonotypes between healthy human individuals. The CDR3 sequence is 20 residues long. Trimming took 6 bases from V and 9 from J, leaving 33 bases between them. Germline V gives CDR1 WSHSY, CDR2 SAAADI. Profiling relied on immunoSEQ multiplex PCR, and the TCRdb table lists in-frame clones only, not all of them. Of roughly 2 million clones detected, approximately 96% appear once; the ten largest clones hold roughly 0.13%. V gene TRBV10-2 combines with J gene TRBJ1-6, with D possibly matching TRBD1 (5 bases). The sequenced material came from naive CD4+ T cells sorted from blood. Subset given: CD45RA+ positively selected. This clonotype was obtained from a man aged 18 to 35 in good health. CDR3 sequence (DNA): TGCGCCAGCAGGCATTCACCGGGACTCGGTTTCGGGTCATTGGGTTCACCCCTCCACTTT. This gives the protein CASRHSPGLGFGSLGSPLHF.